These 17 T cell receptor beta chains came from one sample sequenced in a study of blood T cell repertoires in COVID-19 (dated by TCRdb to 2020 to 2021). Library preparation used the immunoSEQ multiplex PCR assay. TCRdb's version of the immuneACCESS table is confined to in-frame rearrangements and falls short of the full clone set. An unresolved V gene accounts for under half of the shortfall where checked; the remainder is of unknown origin. For this sample there are 300,000 to 350,000 clones; over 70% appear just once. About 3% of the sample comes from the top ten. The sequencing sample was made of peripheral blood. These receptors were taken from a man aged 25-45 years with active or convalescent COVID-19.

This clone is a singleton in its sample. The V and J genes are TRBV6-2 or TRBV6-3 and TRBJ1-1, with D possibly TRBD1 on 5 matching bases. The CDR3 runs to 12 residues. CDR1 is MNHEY, CDR2 SVGEGT, per germline. With 4 bases removed from V and 3 bases from J, the gap between germline ends came to 6 bases. CDR3 in DNA: TGTGCCAGCAGTTCCAGGGACACTGAAGCTTTCTTT. Its protein is CASSSRDTEAFF.

This clone has more than one count but fewer than ten. The rearrangement joins TRBV10-3 to TRBJ2-7; the D gene is possibly TRBD1 (6 bases). This CDR3 comprises 13 residues. V was cut by 5 bases and J by 0 bases, with 8 bases left in between. Germline CDR1 and CDR2: ENHRY and SYGVKD. CDR3 in DNA: TGTGCCATCAGTTTGGACAGCTCCTACGAGCAGTACTTC. This sequence encodes CAISLDSSYEQYF.

The chain uses TRBV4-3 and TRBJ2-2; TRBD1 agrees at 8 bases. CDR1 is LGHNA and CDR2 is YSLEER in the germline V gene. V trimming: 2 bases; J trimming: 6 bases; junction bases outside the gene matches: 2. CDR3 length: 14 residues. CDR3 sequence: CASSQTGGAGELFF. Written as DNA, the CDR3 is TGCGCCAGCAGCCAAACAGGGGGAGCCGGGGAGCTGTTTTTT.

The chain has TRBV4-2 and TRBJ2-3; 10 bases line up with TRBD2. The CDR3 sequence is 17 residues long. Germline loops: CDR1 LGHNA, CDR2 YNFKEQ. J gave up 5 bases and V 2 bases, and 10 bases lay outside the gene matches. The CDR3 region has the DNA TGTGCCAGCAGCCAACCCGAGCGGGAGGGCGGTGGAGATACGCAGTATTTT. Its translation is CASSQPEREGGGDTQYF.

The chain combines TRBV5-1 with TRBJ1-5; no clear D. V lost 0 bases to trimming and J lost 1 base, with 8 bases between them. This CDR3 has 15 amino acids. Germline assignment: CDR1 SGHRS and CDR2 YFSETQ. The CDR3 sequence is CASSLDSRSNQPQHF. Written as DNA, the CDR3 is TGCGCCAGCAGCTTGGACTCTAGGAGCAATCAGCCCCAGCATTTT.

The rearrangement links TRBV12-3 or TRBV12-4 to TRBJ1-2; D may be TRBD1 (5 bases). The V and J ends lost 6 bases and 4 bases respectively, with 12 bases between them. This CDR3 comprises 13 residues. The CDR3 coding sequence is TGTGCCAGCAGCCCAGACAGACTCTATGGCTACACCTTC. It yields the protein CASSPDRLYGYTF.

This clone was observed a single time. J is TRBJ2-1 and V is TRBV4-1; 7 bases line up with TRBD2. V shed 4 bases, J shed 0 bases, and the junction held 6 bases outside the gene matches. The germline V gene has CDR1 MGHRA and CDR2 YSYEKL. The CDR3 consists of 16 residues. CDR3 loop: CASSPLAPRSYNEQFF. The CDR3 nucleotides read TGCGCCAGCAGCCCACTAGCGCCGCGCTCCTACAATGAGCAGTTCTTC.

This clone occurred a few times. The chain has TRBV5-1 and TRBJ2-7, with D tentatively TRBD2 (6 bases). Looked up from germline, CDR1 is SGHRS and CDR2 is YFSETQ. This CDR3 contains 16 residues. Deletions cut 4 bases from V and 0 bases from J, with 17 bases between. The CDR3 nucleotides are TGCGCCAGCAGCGGCGGGGACGGGTTTTCCTCCTACGAGCAGTACTTC. Translated: CASSGGDGFSSYEQYF.

This chain links TRBV4-3 with TRBJ1-5, with a tentative D call TRBD1 (5 bases). The germline V gene encodes CDR1 LGHNA and CDR2 YSLEER. This CDR3 contains 15 residues. Trimming cost V 5 bases and J 6 bases, with 17 bases left between them. The CDR3: CASSDSHLGGQPQHF. The CDR3 bases are TGCGCCAGCAGCGACAGCCACTTGGGGGGTCAGCCCCAGCATTTT.

The gene calls are TRBV28 and TRBJ2-3; D not certain. The CDR3 is 15 amino acids. V was trimmed by 2 bases and J by 9 bases, leaving 18 bases between them. Germline values: CDR1 MDHEN, CDR2 SYDVKM. The CDR3 reads CASSLGQSTLQTQYF. In DNA form, the CDR3 reads TGTGCCAGCAGTTTAGGGCAGAGCACTTTGCAGACGCAGTATTTT.

V and J are TRBV9 and TRBJ1-2; TRBD1 matches at 7 bases. V lost 0 bases to trimming and J lost 5 bases; unmatched junction nucleotides: 13. The CDR3 has 17 amino acids. CDR1 is SGDLS, CDR2 YYNGEE, per germline. The CDR3 is CASSVALSRDRSYGYTF. The CDR3 region has the DNA TGTGCCAGCAGCGTAGCCCTTAGCCGGGACAGATCTTATGGCTACACCTTC.

This chain links TRBV2 with TRBJ1-6; possibly TRBD1 for D (5 bases). This CDR3 is 13 amino acids long. Trimming stripped 11 bases from V and 6 bases from J, with 14 bases between. Germline CDR1 SNHLY, CDR2 FYNNEI. This chain's CDR3 is CASGQGANSPLHF. The CDR3 DNA reads TGTGCCTCCGGGCAGGGTGCTAATTCACCCCTCCACTTT.

This sequence joins TRBV6-2 or TRBV6-3 and TRBJ2-2, with D possibly TRBD2 on 6 matching bases. Germline V gives CDR1 MNHEY, CDR2 SVGEGT. This CDR3 contains 15 residues. V was trimmed by 2 bases and J by 3 bases, leaving 10 bases between them. The CDR3, as DNA: TGTGCCAGCAGTTACCGGCGGGGAGACACCGGGGAGCTGTTTTTT. This translates into CASSYRRGDTGELFF.

The chain employs TRBV19 and TRBJ2-1; 8 bases map to TRBD1. V lost 4 bases and J lost 3; bases outside the gene matches: 5. CDR3 size: 15 residues. Germline V gene data show CDR1 as LNHDA and CDR2 as SQIVND (reference sequence). CDR3 coding DNA: TGTGCCAGTAGTACCGGGGACAGGAACTACAATGAGCAGTTCTTC. Translated, it gives CASSTGDRNYNEQFF.

V usage is TRBV4-3 and J usage is TRBJ2-2; TRBD1 matches at 11 bases. Germline V gene data show CDR1 as LGHNA and CDR2 as YSLEER. The CDR3 totals 17 residues. The V gene end was trimmed by 0 bases and the J gene end by 7 bases; junction bases not matched to a gene: 7. CDR3 DNA: TGCGCCAGCAGCCAAGATGGGGACAGGGGGAGTTTCGGGGAGCTGTTTTTT. This translates into CASSQDGDRGSFGELFF.

The chain uses TRBV11-2 and TRBJ2-3; D is possibly TRBD1 (6 bases). The V end was cut by 4 bases, the J end by 6 bases, with 17 bases between. Germline assignment: CDR1 SGHAT and CDR2 FQNNGV. This CDR3 contains 15 residues. CDR3 sequence reads: CASSSGTRAPDTQYF. CDR3 sequence (DNA): TGTGCCAGCAGCTCCGGGACAAGGGCGCCGGATACGCAGTATTTT. The full variable domain, its missing parts supplied by reference TRBV11-2 and TRBJ2-3, is EAGVAQSPRYKIIEKRQSVAFWCNPISGHATLYWYQQILGQGPKLLIQFQNNGVVDDSQLPKDRFSAERLKGVDSTLKIQPAKLEDSAVYLCASSSGTRAPDTQYFGPGTRLTVL.

CDR3 loop: CSAVSGRASDEQYF. In DNA form, the CDR3 reads TGCAGCGCGGTTAGCGGGAGGGCTTCGGACGAGCAGTACTTC. This chain connects TRBV29-1 to TRBJ2-7, with 11 bases that match TRBD2. The trim removed 7 bases at V and 5 bases at J, leaving 10 bases unmatched. The V gene's germline CDR1 is SQVTM and CDR2 ANQGSEA. This CDR3 region has 14 residues.